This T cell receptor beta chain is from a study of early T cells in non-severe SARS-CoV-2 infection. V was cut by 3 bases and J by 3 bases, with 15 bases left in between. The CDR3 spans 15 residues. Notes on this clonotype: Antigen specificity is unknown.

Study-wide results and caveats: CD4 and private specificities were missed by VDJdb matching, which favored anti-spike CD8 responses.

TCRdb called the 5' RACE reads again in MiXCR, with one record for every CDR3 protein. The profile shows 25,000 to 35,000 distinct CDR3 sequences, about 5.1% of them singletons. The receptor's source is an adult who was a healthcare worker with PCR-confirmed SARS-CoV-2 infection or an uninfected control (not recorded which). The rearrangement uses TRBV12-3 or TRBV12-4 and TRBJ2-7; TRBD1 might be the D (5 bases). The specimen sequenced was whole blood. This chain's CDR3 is CASSFYAGINYEQYF. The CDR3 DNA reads TGTGCCAGCAGTTTCTATGCAGGGATTAACTACGAGCAGTACTTC.